This T cell receptor beta chain stems from a study of PD-1 blockade in classical Hodgkin lymphoma. Study observations and caveats: Healthy donors reportedly exceeded newly diagnosed patients in baseline TCR diversity.

The V end was cut by 5 bases, the J end by 2 bases, with 9 bases between. The CDR3 loop spans 13 amino acids. Germline CDR1 reads LNHNV; CDR2 reads YYDKDF (reference sequence). TCRdb keeps only in-frame clones here, not all; method: immunoSEQ multiplex PCR. The sample gives about 27,000 clones, around 72% of which show up once; approximately 3.6% is in the top ten. The time point is: cycle 4 day 1 (C4D1), after more than five weeks of nivolumab. Each patient's relapse followed autologous stem cell transplantation, and brentuximab vedotin exposure varied. This clone was counted a few times. Its specificity is unknown.

The sample in question was peripheral blood mononuclear cells (PBMCs), obtained before the fourth cycle of nivolumab. The chain links TRBV15 to TRBJ1-1, with a tentative D call TRBD1 (5 bases). The receptor comes from a human donor with classical Hodgkin lymphoma. The CDR3 is CATSDRGNTEAFF. The DNA for the CDR3 is TGTGCCACCAGCGATAGGGGTAACACTGAAGCTTTCTTT.